Below, one TCR beta chain is given with its context. Its antigen is not identified. Here the gene names and germline are mouse. Read coverage stops 1 residue before the CDR3 terminus; the germline J gene supplies the remainder. CDR1 and CDR2 (germline): NNHDY, SYVADS. There are 15 residues in the CDR3. V was pared by 3 bases and J by 2 bases, with 5 bases of the junction left unmatched. TCRdb's table, derived via immunoSEQ multiplex PCR, lists solely in-frame clones and lacks some. This repertoire shows approximately 20,000 clones, 69% found once; its top ten account for 0.41%. This sample is part of a study of tissue T cells after allogeneic stem cell transplantation. Study findings and constraints: The patient cohort was small and clinically heterogeneous, with limited sampling depth. Within patients, tissue anatomy strongly shaped TCR repertoire composition. Tissue-detected TCR repertoire was only partly captured by blood and spleen T cells. Few T cell clones were shared across patients, but motif clusters showed tissue-specific shared signatures.

The receptor was isolated from a female BALB/c mouse in good health. The mouse line has the MHC haplotype H2-d. The chain combines TRBV13-3 with TRBJ1-3, with 7 bases aligning to TRBD1. Source material: blood. CDR3 DNA, as far as it was read: TGTGCCAGCAGTGGTGACAGGGACGCTGGAAATACGCTCTAT. Protein: CASSGDRDAGNTLY. The full CDR3 sequence reads CASSGDRDAGNTLYF.